This TCR beta chain comes out of a study of T cell repertoires in cytomegalovirus infection. Study-wide background: Indications of both CMV infection and matching HLA type were provided by public TCR beta signatures.

Study-level points and caveats: HLA-C-restricted CMV clonotypes gave the most frequent clonotype in two of eight donors. Summed frequency of public TCR beta families distinguished CMV carriers with the relevant HLA.

Remarks on this clonotype: The antigen is undetermined.

TCRdb re-called the reads through MiXCR, storing one row per CDR3 protein. The table lists about 180,000 distinct CDR3 sequences, over 13% of them singletons. Trimming removed 8 bases from V and 7 bases from J; junction bases left unmatched: 8. The V gene's germline CDR1 is MNHEY and CDR2 SMNVEV (reference sequence). The CDR3 loop spans 15 amino acids. The chain joins TRBV27 to TRBJ2-1, with 13 positions matching TRBD2. The clonotype was recovered from a human donor in good health (CMV status not recorded). Some clones in this sample may be carry-over from other donors' samples. Sequenced sample: PBMCs. The chain's CDR3 is CASGIGTSGTNEQFF. CDR3 coding DNA: TGTGCCAGCGGAATCGGGACTAGCGGGACGAATGAGCAGTTCTTC.